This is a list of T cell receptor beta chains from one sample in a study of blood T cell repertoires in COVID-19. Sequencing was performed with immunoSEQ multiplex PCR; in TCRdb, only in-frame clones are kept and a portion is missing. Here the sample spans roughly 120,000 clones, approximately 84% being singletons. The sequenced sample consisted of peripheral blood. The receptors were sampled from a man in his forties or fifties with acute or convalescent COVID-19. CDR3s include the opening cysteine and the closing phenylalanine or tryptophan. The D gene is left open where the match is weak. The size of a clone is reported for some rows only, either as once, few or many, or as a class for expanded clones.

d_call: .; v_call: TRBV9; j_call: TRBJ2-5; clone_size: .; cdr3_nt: TGTGCCAGCAGCGTAGTTGGGGGGGCAACCGAGACCCAGTACTTC; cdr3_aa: CASSVVGGATETQYF
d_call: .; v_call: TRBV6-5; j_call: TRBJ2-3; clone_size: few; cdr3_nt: TGTGCCAGTCAAAGGGACTTGGCGGCGGATACGCAGTATTTT; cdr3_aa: CASQRDLAADTQYF
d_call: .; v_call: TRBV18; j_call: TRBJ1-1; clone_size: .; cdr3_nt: TGTGCCAGCTCACCACTGGTACAGGCATATGAAGCTTTCTTT; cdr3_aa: CASSPLVQAYEAFF
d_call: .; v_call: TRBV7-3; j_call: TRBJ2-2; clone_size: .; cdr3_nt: TGTGCCAGCAGCCTAAGGGGGGTAGCTGGGACCGGGGAGCTGTTTTTT; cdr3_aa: CASSLRGVAGTGELFF
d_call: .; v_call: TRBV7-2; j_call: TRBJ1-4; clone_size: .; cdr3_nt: TGTGCCAGCAGCTTAGAAAGAGCCAGGGTAAATGAAAAACTGTTTTTT; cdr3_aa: CASSLERARVNEKLFF
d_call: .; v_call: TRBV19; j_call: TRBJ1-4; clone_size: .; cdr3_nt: TGTGCCAGTAGTATGAGGGATCCTGAAAAACTGTTTTTT; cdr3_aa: CASSMRDPEKLFF
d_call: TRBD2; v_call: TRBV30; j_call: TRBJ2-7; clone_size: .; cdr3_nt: TGTGCCTGGAGCGGGGGGGGCTACGAGCAGTACTTC; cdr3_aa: CAWSGGGYEQYF
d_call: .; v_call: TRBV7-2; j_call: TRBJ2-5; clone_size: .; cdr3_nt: TGTGCCAGCAGCTTATTTTACGCAGGGGCAAAGACCCAGTACTTC; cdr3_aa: CASSLFYAGAKTQYF
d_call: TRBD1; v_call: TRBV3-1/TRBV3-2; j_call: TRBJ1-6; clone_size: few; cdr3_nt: TGTGCCAGCAGCGACAGGGGCGGCTCACCCCTCCACTTT; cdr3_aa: CASSDRGGSPLHF
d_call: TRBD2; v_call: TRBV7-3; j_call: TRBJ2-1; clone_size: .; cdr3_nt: TGTGCCAGCAGGCTAGCGGGGGGTGGATATGAGCAGTTCTTC; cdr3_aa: CASRLAGGGYEQFF
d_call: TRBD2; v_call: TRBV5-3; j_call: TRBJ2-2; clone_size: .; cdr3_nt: TGTGCCAGAAGCTTAGTCCGGGGGACTAGCGGGGGGCCGGACACCGGGGAGCTGTTTTTT; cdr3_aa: CARSLVRGTSGGPDTGELFF
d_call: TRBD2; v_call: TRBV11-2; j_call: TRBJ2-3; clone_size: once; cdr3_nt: TGTGCCAGCAGCAAAACTTGGGGGACTAGCGGGGGCACAGATACGCAGTATTTT; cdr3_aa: CASSKTWGTSGGTDTQYF
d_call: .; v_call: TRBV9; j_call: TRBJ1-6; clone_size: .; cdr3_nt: TGTGCCAGCAGCAGAGACAGTAATTCACCCCTCCACTTT; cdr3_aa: CASSRDSNSPLHF
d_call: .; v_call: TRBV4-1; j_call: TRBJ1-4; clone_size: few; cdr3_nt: TGCGCCAGCAGCTCAAGGGGAGGGGGAGGTGCAACTAATGAAAAACTGTTTTTT; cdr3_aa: CASSSRGGGGATNEKLFF
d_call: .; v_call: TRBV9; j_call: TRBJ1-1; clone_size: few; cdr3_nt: TGTGCCAGCAGCCCAGGGGAGGGCACTGAAGCTTTCTTT; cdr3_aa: CASSPGEGTEAFF
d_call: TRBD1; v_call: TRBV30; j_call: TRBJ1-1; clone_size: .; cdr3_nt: TGTGCCTGGACACAGGGGGCGATCACTGAAGCTTTCTTT; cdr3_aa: CAWTQGAITEAFF
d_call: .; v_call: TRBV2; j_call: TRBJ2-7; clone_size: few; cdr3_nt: TGTGCCAGCAGCAGGAATGTCTACGAGCAGTACTTC; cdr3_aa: CASSRNVYEQYF
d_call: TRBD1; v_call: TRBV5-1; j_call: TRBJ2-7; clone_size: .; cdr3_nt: TGCGCCAGCAGCTTGCAACCGGGACAGTCTACCTACGAGCAGTACTTC; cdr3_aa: CASSLQPGQSTYEQYF
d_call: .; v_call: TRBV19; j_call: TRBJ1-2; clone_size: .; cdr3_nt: TGTGCCAGTAGTATCCAACAAAACTATGGCTACACCTTC; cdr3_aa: CASSIQQNYGYTF
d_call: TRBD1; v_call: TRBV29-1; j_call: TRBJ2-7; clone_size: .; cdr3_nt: TGCAGCGTTAAAGGGGGACAGATAGCCTACGAGCAGTACTTC; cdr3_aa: CSVKGGQIAYEQYF
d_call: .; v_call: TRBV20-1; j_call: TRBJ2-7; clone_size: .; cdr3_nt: TGCAGTGCTAGTAACAGTCCGACCGACGAGCAGTACTTC; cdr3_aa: CSASNSPTDEQYF
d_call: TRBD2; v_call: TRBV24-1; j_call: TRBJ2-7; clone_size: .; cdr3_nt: TGTGCCGCGGGACTAGCGGTTTACGAGCAGTACTTC; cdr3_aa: CAAGLAVYEQYF
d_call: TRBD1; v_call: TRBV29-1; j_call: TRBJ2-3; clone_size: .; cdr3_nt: TGCAGCGTTGAGAAGGACAGGGTTTCGGATACGCAGTATTTT; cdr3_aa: CSVEKDRVSDTQYF
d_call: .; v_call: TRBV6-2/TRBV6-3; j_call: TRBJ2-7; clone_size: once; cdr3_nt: TGTGCCAGCAGTTACGGGCAGGTTAACTACGAGCAGTACTTC; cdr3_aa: CASSYGQVNYEQYF
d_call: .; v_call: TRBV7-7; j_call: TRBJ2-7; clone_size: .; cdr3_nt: TGTGCCAGCAGCTTAAGTACAGGCGAGTCGAAGTACTTC; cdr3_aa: CASSLSTGESKYF
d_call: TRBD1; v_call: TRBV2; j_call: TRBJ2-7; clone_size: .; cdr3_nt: TGTGCCAGCAGAGGGGACAGGGTCAGTGGGGAGCAGTACTTC; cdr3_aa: CASRGDRVSGEQYF
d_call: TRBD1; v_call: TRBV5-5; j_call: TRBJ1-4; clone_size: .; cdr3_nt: TGTGCCAGCAGCGCTGACAGGGCGACTAATGAAAAACTGTTTTTT; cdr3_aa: CASSADRATNEKLFF
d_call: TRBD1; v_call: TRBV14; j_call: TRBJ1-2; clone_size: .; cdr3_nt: TGTGCCACCGTCCGGGACAGGGGGGACTATGGCTACACCTTC; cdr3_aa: CATVRDRGDYGYTF
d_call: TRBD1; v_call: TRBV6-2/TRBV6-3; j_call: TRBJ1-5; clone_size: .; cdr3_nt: TGTGCCAGCAGTTACCAGTCCGGGACAGGGGGGCAGCCCCAGCATTTT; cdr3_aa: CASSYQSGTGGQPQHF
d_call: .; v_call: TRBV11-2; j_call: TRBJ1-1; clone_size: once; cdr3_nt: TGTGCCAGCAGCCGACAGCAGAACACTGAAGCTTTCTTT; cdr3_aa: CASSRQQNTEAFF
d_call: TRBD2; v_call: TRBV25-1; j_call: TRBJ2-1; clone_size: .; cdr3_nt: TGTGCCAGCAGTGAGCTTAGCGGGGCCTACAATGAGCAGTTCTTC; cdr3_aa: CASSELSGAYNEQFF
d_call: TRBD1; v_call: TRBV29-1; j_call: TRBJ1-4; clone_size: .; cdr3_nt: TGCAGCGGATGGACAGGGGCTGAAAAACTGTTTTTT; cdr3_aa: CSGWTGAEKLFF
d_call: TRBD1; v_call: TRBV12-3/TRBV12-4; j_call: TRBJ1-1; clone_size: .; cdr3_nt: TGTGCCAGCAGTCAGGGGACAGGGGCTGAAGCTTTCTTT; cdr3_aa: CASSQGTGAEAFF
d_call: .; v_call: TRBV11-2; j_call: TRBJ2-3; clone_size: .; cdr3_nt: TGTGCCAGCAGCTCTCGACAGACAGATACGCAGTATTTT; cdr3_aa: CASSSRQTDTQYF
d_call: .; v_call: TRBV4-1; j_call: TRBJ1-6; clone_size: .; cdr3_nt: TGCGCCAGCAGCCAAGTCCCGGTGAGCTCCTATAATTCACCCCTCCACTTT; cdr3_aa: CASSQVPVSSYNSPLHF
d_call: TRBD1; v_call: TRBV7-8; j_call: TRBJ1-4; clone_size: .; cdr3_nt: TGTGCCAGCAGCCGAGACAGGGGGCCCGAAAAACTGTTTTTT; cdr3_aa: CASSRDRGPEKLFF
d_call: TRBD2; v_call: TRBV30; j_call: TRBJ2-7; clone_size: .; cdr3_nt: TGTGCCTGGTCTGCCGGGGGGGCCCGCTCCTACGAGCAGTACTTC; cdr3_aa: CAWSAGGARSYEQYF
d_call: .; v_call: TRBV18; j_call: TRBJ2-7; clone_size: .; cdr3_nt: TGTGCCAGCTCGGGCCCGACGAGCTCCTACGAGCAGTACTTC; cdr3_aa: CASSGPTSSYEQYF
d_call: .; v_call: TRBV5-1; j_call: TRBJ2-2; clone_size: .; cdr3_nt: TGCGCCAGCAGCTTGGGGGAGAGTAAGACCGGGGAGCTGTTTTTT; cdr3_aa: CASSLGESKTGELFF
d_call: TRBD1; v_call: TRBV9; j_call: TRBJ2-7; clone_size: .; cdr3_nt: TGTGCCAGCAGCGTAGGGGGACAGGGGGACCCCTACGAGCAGTACTTC; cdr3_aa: CASSVGGQGDPYEQYF